This T cell receptor beta chain was documented in a study of control samples from healthy donors and cancer patients. V dropped 9 bases and J dropped 1 base, with 18 bases sitting between them. Germline assignment: CDR1 LGHDT and CDR2 YNNKEL (reference sequence). This CDR3 spans 15 amino acids. Some clones are missing from TCRdb's copy, which holds only in-frame ones; the method was immunoSEQ multiplex PCR. This table lists about 190,000 clones. The chain recombines TRBV3-1 (or the pseudogene TRBV3-2) with TRBJ1-2; no firm D call. The receptor's source is a woman aged 30 to 39 in good health. Sequencing was performed on blood. The CDR3 DNA reads TGTGCCAGTTCAAGGACCCTCGCTCTTAACTATGGCTACACCTTC. Translating it yields CASSRTLALNYGYTF.